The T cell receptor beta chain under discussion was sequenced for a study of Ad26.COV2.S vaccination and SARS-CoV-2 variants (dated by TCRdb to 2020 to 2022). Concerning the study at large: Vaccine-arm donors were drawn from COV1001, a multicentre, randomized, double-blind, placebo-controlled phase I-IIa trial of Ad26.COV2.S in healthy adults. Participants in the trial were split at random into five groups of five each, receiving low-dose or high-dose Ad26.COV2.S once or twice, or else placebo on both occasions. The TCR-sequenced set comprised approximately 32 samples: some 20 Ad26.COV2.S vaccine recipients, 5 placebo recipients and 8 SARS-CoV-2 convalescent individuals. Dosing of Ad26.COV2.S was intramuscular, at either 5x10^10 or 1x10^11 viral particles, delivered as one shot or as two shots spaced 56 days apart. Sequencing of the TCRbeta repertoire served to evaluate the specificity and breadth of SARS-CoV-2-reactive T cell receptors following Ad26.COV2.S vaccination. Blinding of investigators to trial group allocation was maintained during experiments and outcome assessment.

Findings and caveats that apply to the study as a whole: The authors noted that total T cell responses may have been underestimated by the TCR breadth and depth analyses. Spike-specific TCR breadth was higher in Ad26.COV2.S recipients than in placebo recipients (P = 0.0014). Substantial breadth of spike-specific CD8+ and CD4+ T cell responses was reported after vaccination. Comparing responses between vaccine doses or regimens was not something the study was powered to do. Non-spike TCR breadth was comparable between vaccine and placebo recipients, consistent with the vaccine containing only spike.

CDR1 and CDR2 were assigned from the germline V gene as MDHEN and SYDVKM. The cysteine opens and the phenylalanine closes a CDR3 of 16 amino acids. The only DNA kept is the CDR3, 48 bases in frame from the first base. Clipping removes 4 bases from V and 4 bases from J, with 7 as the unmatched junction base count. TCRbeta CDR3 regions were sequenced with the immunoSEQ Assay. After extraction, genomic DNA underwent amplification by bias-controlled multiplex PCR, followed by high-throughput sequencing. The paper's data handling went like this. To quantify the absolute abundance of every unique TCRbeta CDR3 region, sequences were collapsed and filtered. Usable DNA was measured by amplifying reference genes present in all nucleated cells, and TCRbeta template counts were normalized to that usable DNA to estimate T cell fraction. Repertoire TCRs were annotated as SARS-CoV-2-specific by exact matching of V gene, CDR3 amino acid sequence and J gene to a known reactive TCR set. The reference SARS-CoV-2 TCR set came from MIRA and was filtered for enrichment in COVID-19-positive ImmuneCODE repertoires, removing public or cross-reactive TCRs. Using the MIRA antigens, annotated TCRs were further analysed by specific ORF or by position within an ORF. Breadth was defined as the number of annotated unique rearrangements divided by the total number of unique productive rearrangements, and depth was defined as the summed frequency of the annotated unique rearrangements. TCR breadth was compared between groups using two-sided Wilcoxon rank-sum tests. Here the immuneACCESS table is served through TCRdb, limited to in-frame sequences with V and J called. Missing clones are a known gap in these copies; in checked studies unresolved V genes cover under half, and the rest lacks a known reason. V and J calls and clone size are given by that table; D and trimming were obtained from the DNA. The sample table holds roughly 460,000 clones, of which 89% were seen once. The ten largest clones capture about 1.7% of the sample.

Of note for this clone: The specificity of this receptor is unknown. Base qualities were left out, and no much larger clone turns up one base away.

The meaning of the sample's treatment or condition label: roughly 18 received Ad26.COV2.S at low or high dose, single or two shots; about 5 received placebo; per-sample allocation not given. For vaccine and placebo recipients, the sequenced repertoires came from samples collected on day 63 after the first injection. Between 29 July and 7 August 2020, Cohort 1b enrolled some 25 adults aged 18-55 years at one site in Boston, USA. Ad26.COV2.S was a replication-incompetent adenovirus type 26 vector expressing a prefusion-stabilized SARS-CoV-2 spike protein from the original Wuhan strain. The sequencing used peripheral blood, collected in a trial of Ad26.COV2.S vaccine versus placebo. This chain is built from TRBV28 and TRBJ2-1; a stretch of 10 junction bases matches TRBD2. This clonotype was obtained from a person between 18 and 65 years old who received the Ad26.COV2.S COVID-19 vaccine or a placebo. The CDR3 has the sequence CASSSTLAGVYNEQFF. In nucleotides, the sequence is TGTGCCAGCAGTTCAACCCTAGCGGGAGTTTACAATGAGCAGTTCTTC. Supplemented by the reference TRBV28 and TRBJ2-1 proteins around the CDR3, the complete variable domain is DVKVTQSSRYLVKRTGEKVFLECVQDMDHENMFWYRQDPGLGLRLIYFSYDVKMKEKGDIPEGYSVSREKKERFSLILESASTNQTSMYLCASSSTLAGVYNEQFFGPGTRLTVL.